This note documents a single TCR beta chain sequence. What it binds is unknown. V was shortened by 3 bases and J by 4 bases, with 12 bases between the two germline ends. Looked up from germline, CDR1 is SNHLY and CDR2 is FYNNEI. The CDR3 is made up of 14 amino acids. Profiling relied on immunoSEQ multiplex PCR, and the TCRdb table lists in-frame clones only, not all of them. The sample includes fewer than 60,000 clones, 85% to 90% of them seen just once. This entry belongs to a study of OX40 agonist ivuxolimab in advanced cancers. Findings and limits, study-wide: Blood T cells, both CD4+ and CD8+, expanded clonally by week 6 at 0.1 to 3.0 mg/kg. Partly responding patients at 0.1-3.0 mg/kg showed some of the smallest clonal expansion.

This chain links TRBV2 with TRBJ1-1, with D hard to call. The sample was CD4+ or CD8+ T cells sorted from blood, taken in a trial of the OX40 agonist ivuxolimab. The receptor was isolated from an adult with an advanced solid tumor such as melanoma, head and neck, liver or kidney cancer. The chain's CDR3 is CASSDPKVGTEAFF. In DNA form, the CDR3 reads TGTGCCAGCAGTGACCCCAAAGTTGGCACTGAAGCTTTCTTT. The variable domain in full, with the rest retrieved from reference TRBV2 and TRBJ1-1, is EPEVTQTPSHQVTQMGQEVILRCVPISNHLYFYWYRQILGQKVEFLVSFYNNEISEKSEIFDDQFSVERPDGSNFTLKIRSTKLEDSAMYFCASSDPKVGTEAFFGQGTRLTVV.